These 9 T cell receptor beta chains were all obtained from the same sample, sequenced in a study of T cells expressing NK-cell markers. TCRdb re-called the 5' RACE reads; one entry per CDR3 protein, DNA not given. With approximately 420,000 distinct CDR3 sequences in the sample, the ten largest clones hold roughly a tenth. Sequenced sample: blood T cells: a sorted CD56 or NKG2C T cell subset, CD4+ or CD8+ T cells, or bulk PBMC T cells (not recorded which). These receptors were collected from a woman between 50 and 59 years old in good health.

The chain is built from TRBV14 and TRBJ1-1; as DNA is missing, the TRBD1 call by TCRdb cannot be tested. The length of the CDR3 is 13 residues. The germline CDR1 and CDR2 sequences are SGHDN and FVKESK. CDR3 protein: CASSQVIGNEAFF.

The chain links TRBV20-1 to TRBJ1-2; TCRdb reports TRBD1, a call that lacks DNA to check it against. Germline CDR1 is DFQATT and CDR2 is SNEGSKA (reference sequence). There are 13 residues in the CDR3. This chain's CDR3 is CSAQTQGSPGYTF.

The V gene is TRBV6-1, the J gene TRBJ1-1. The germline CDR1 and CDR2 sequences are MNHNS and SASEGT. The CDR3 is 13 amino acids. CDR3 sequence: CASKGLKITEAFF.

The chain has TRBV7-2 and TRBJ2-3. Per the germline V gene, CDR1 is SGHTA and CDR2 is FQGNSA. The CDR3 is made up of 15 amino acids. The CDR3 loop reads CASSLGAESTDTQYF.

The genes are TRBV29-1 and TRBJ2-2; absent DNA, TCRdb's TRBD1 call cannot be checked. The CDR3 has 14 residues. Germline lookup yields CDR1 SQVTM and CDR2 ANQGSEA. The CDR3 spells CRPVSGPNTGELFF.

The chain carries TRBV12-3 or TRBV12-4 and TRBJ2-1; absent DNA, TCRdb's TRBD2 call cannot be checked. The CDR3 has 12 residues. CDR3: CASSAGLQEQFF.

This chain joins TRBV24-1 and TRBJ2-5. The CDR3 totals 14 residues. Germline V gives CDR1 KGHDR, CDR2 SFDVKD. The CDR3 sequence: CATSDSRIMETQYF.

J is TRBJ2-1 and V is TRBV20-1; TCRdb picks TRBD1, but there is no DNA to check that call. CDR3 length equals 16 residues. Looked up from germline, CDR1 is DFQATT and CDR2 is SNEGSKA (reference sequence). CDR3 sequence: CSASSGAGGPFNEQFF.

The J gene is TRBJ2-2, the V gene TRBV18; checking the TCRdb D call of TRBD1 is not possible without DNA. Germline assignment: CDR1 KGHSH and CDR2 LQKENI. This CDR3 contains 16 residues. The CDR3: CASSPWRQGGTGELFF.